This passage covers 6 T cell receptor beta chains from one sample sequenced in a study of type 1 regulatory T cells. MiXCR was run by TCRdb on the reads, yielding one entry per CDR3 protein. The sample consists of roughly 67,000 distinct CDR3 sequences, about 62% of them appearing once. Their cognate antigens are unknown. Sequenced sample: cultured T cells, either the whole culture or a sorted T cell fraction (not recorded which). Specified subset: Tr1-enriched cell product generated in vitro against host alloantigens. The source of these receptors is a human donor in good health.

With regard to this clonotype: The junction does not match germline at one end; this may be a read error. The CDR3 DNA is TGTGCCAGCAGCTCAATCGGGACAGGATTAATCTTC. It codes for CASSSIGTGLIF. The chain employs TRBV2 and TRBJ2-4; 8 nucleotides line up with TRBD1. Germline-derived CDR1 and CDR2 are SNHLY and FYNNEI. This CDR3 has 12 residues.

This rearrangement joins TRBV20-1 to TRBJ2-5; 7 bases are shared with TRBD1. This CDR3 has 14 residues. Germline CDR1 is DFQATT and CDR2 is SNEGSKA (reference sequence). J gave up 5 bases and V 1 base, and 7 bases lay outside the gene matches. Written as DNA, the CDR3 is TGCAGTGCTAGAGTTGGGACAGCTCCTGAGACCCAGTACTTC. Protein sequence: CSARVGTAPETQYF.

The sample holds a few counts of this clonotype. The chain uses TRBV7-2 and TRBJ2-3; D unclear. Trimming took 3 bases from V and 2 from J, leaving 12 bases between them. Per the germline V gene, CDR1 is SGHTA and CDR2 is FQGNSA. CDR3 size: 15 residues. CDR3: CASSFLGSSTDTQYF. Here the CDR3 DNA reads TGTGCCAGCAGCTTCCTCGGCAGCTCCACAGATACGCAGTATTTT.

This clonotype occurred a few times. The rearrangement joins TRBV11-1 to TRBJ2-1; 10 bases line up with TRBD2. V dropped 5 bases and J dropped 7; count of bases not matched to a gene: 5. Germline values: CDR1 SGHAT, CDR2 FQDESV (reference sequence). The length of the CDR3 is 14 residues. DNA for the CDR3: TGTGCCAGCAGCGGACGGACTAGCGGTAATGAGCAGTTCTTC. The encoded protein is CASSGRTSGNEQFF. The variable domain in full, completed from reference TRBV11-1 and TRBJ2-1, reads EAEVAQSPRYKITEKSQAVAFWCDPISGHATLYWYRQILGQGPELLVQFQDESVVDDSQLPKDRFSAERLKGVDSTLKIQPAELGDSAMYLCASSGRTSGNEQFFGPGTRLTVL.

This chain connects TRBV7-6 to TRBJ2-7, with TRBD1 identical over 7 bases. Germline assignment: CDR1 SGHVS and CDR2 FNYEAQ. Unmatched junction bases numbered 6, after V lost 5 bases and J lost 2 bases. The CDR3 has 14 amino acids. As DNA, the CDR3 is TGTGCCAGCAGCCCGAGGGGGCTCCCCTACGAGCAGTACTTC. This gives the protein CASSPRGLPYEQYF.

The chain recombines TRBV6-2 or TRBV6-3 with TRBJ2-1; a possible D gene is TRBD1 (5 bases). The CDR3 loop spans 15 amino acids. From germline, CDR1 is MNHEY and CDR2 SVGEGT. The germline V and J ends were trimmed by 2 bases and 8 bases, with 16 bases remaining between them. CDR3 loop: CASSYDSGHHHEQFF. Here the CDR3 DNA reads TGTGCCAGCAGTTACGATTCAGGGCACCACCATGAGCAGTTCTTC.